These T cell receptor beta chains were read from a single sample in a study of blood T cell repertoires in COVID-19. The data were produced by immunoSEQ multiplex PCR, yet TCRdb's version contains in-frame clones alone and is incomplete. The repertoire has some 140,000 clones, 84% of them found once; the top ten carry less than 7%. The specimen sequenced was PBMCs or T cells enriched from blood (not recorded which). All receptors come from a man aged 35 to 55 with acute COVID-19. CDR3s include the opening cysteine and the closing phenylalanine or tryptophan. The order of the fields is V gene, clone size, J gene, D gene, CDR3 protein, CDR3 DNA. A D gene is named only where the DNA matches it firmly. Only some rows state a clone size, as once, few, many or a class for expanded clones.

TRBV18	NA	TRBJ1-6	NA	CASSSIPPRSSYNSPLHF	TGTGCCAGCTCGTCTATTCCACCCCGGAGCTCCTATAATTCACCCCTCCACTTT
TRBV30	NA	TRBJ1-2	NA	CAWSAAWGYTF	TGTGCCTGGAGTGCAGCGTGGGGCTACACCTTC
TRBV7-9	few	TRBJ1-3	NA	CASSSTGLSGNTIYF	TGTGCCAGCAGCTCGACAGGACTCTCTGGAAACACCATATATTTT
TRBV27	NA	TRBJ2-7	TRBD1	CASTGYGQGSNYEQYF	TGTGCCAGCACTGGATACGGACAGGGCAGTAACTACGAGCAGTACTTC
TRBV18	NA	TRBJ1-5	NA	CASSPPGSNQPQHF	TGTGCCAGCTCACCTCCGGGGAGCAATCAGCCCCAGCATTTT
TRBV28	NA	TRBJ2-7	TRBD1	CASSTPGPTGNRHEQYF	TGTGCCAGCAGTACCCCGGGTCCGACAGGGAACCGCCACGAGCAGTACTTC
TRBV6-2/TRBV6-3	many	TRBJ2-5	NA	CASSRRRGGVRIETQYF	TGTGCCAGCAGCCGGAGGCGAGGCGGGGTTCGAATAGAGACCCAGTACTTC
TRBV19	NA	TRBJ1-1	NA	CASTSGVLTEAFF	TGTGCCAGTACCTCGGGGGTACTCACTGAAGCTTTCTTT
TRBV19	NA	TRBJ2-3	NA	CASSMGSPDTQYF	TGTGCCAGTAGTATGGGTAGCCCAGATACGCAGTATTTT
TRBV5-8	NA	TRBJ2-4	TRBD1	CASSDRGLAKNIQYF	TGTGCCAGCAGCGACAGGGGCTTAGCCAAAAACATTCAGTACTTC
TRBV28	once	TRBJ1-2	NA	CASSLLGLAPGYTF	TGTGCCAGCAGTTTATTGGGACTAGCCCCTGGCTACACCTTC
TRBV6-2/TRBV6-3	NA	TRBJ2-1	TRBD2	CASSYSNERLAVYNEQFF	TGTGCCAGCAGTTACTCTAATGAACGGCTAGCGGTCTACAATGAGCAGTTCTTC
TRBV5-4	NA	TRBJ2-5	TRBD2	CASSPGLAGETQYF	TGTGCCAGCAGCCCCGGACTAGCGGGAGAGACCCAGTACTTC
TRBV2	NA	TRBJ1-4	TRBD1	CASRSTGGASGESNEKLFF	TGTGCCAGCCGTAGTACAGGGGGCGCGTCAGGTGAATCTAATGAAAAACTGTTTTTT
TRBV19	NA	TRBJ2-1	NA	CASSIEGGGGNEQFF	TGTGCCAGTAGTATAGAGGGGGGAGGTGGCAATGAGCAGTTCTTC
TRBV7-8	NA	TRBJ2-2	TRBD2	CASSFSWGVAGRTNTGELFF	TGTGCCAGCAGCTTCTCCTGGGGCGTAGCGGGGAGAACGAACACCGGGGAGCTGTTTTTT
TRBV5-1	NA	TRBJ1-1	NA	CASSEIRGNTEAFF	TGCGCCAGCAGCGAAATCCGGGGGAACACTGAAGCTTTCTTT
TRBV5-1	NA	TRBJ2-3	TRBD2	CASSDSGGAFTDTQYF	TGCGCCAGCAGCGATAGCGGGGGGGCCTTCACAGATACGCAGTATTTT
TRBV10-3	NA	TRBJ2-7	TRBD1	CAISPSGQANYEQYF	TGTGCCATCAGCCCATCGGGACAGGCAAACTACGAGCAGTACTTC
TRBV5-1	NA	TRBJ2-7	TRBD2	CASSNGGGAHYEQYF	TGCGCCAGCAGCAATGGGGGAGGGGCGCACTACGAGCAGTACTTC
TRBV10-3	NA	TRBJ2-2	NA	CAISNYDSNTGELFF	TGTGCCATCAGTAACTATGACAGTAACACCGGGGAGCTGTTTTTT
TRBV24-1	NA	TRBJ2-5	NA	CATSGTGGVETQYF	TGTGCCACCAGTGGGACGGGGGGCGTAGAGACCCAGTACTTC
TRBV4-1	NA	TRBJ2-2	TRBD1	CASSHTGTVNTGELFF	TGCGCCAGCAGCCACACCGGGACAGTGAACACCGGGGAGCTGTTTTTT
TRBV10-3	NA	TRBJ2-1	TRBD1	CAIRDSNEQFF	TGTGCCATCCGGGACAGCAATGAGCAGTTCTTC
TRBV7-2	NA	TRBJ2-2	TRBD2	CASSLGTSETIRAGELFF	TGTGCCAGCAGCTTGGGGACTAGCGAGACTATAAGGGCCGGGGAGCTGTTTTTT
TRBV5-8	NA	TRBJ1-5	TRBD1	CASSWTGINQPQHF	TGTGCCAGCAGCTGGACAGGGATCAATCAGCCCCAGCATTTT
TRBV2	NA	TRBJ2-2	TRBD2	CASSEQLAGVTGELFF	TGTGCCAGCAGTGAACAATTAGCGGGGGTCACCGGGGAGCTGTTTTTT
TRBV5-6	few	TRBJ2-2	NA	CASSWRADTGELFF	TGTGCCAGCAGCTGGCGAGCGGACACCGGGGAGCTGTTTTTT
TRBV7-7	few	TRBJ2-3	TRBD1	CASSLGTGSADTQYF	TGTGCCAGCAGCCTCGGGACAGGGTCAGCTGATACGCAGTATTTT
TRBV28	NA	TRBJ1-2	NA	CASSSPNRALFYTF	TGTGCCAGCAGTTCCCCCAACAGGGCCTTATTTTACACCTTC
TRBV5-5	NA	TRBJ2-2	NA	CASSLGSGELFF	TGTGCCAGCAGCTTAGGGAGCGGGGAGCTGTTTTTT
TRBV11-3	NA	TRBJ2-1	TRBD2	CASSRGTSGRVNEQFF	TGTGCCAGCAGCCGCGGGACTAGCGGGAGGGTCAATGAGCAGTTCTTC
TRBV2	NA	TRBJ2-3	TRBD2	CASTRSGSTDTQYF	TGTGCCAGCACTCGTAGCGGGAGTACAGATACGCAGTATTTT
TRBV7-2	NA	TRBJ1-2	TRBD1	CASSLRTGGRSGYTF	TGTGCCAGCAGCTTGAGGACAGGGGGCAGGAGTGGCTACACCTTC
TRBV15	few	TRBJ2-1	NA	CATSRGTTSVEQFF	TGTGCCACCAGCAGAGGGACTACCTCGGTTGAGCAGTTCTTC
TRBV6-5	NA	TRBJ1-5	TRBD1	CASSYSRQGNQPQHF	TGTGCCAGCAGTTACTCCCGACAGGGTAATCAGCCCCAGCATTTT
TRBV10-2	NA	TRBJ2-1	TRBD1	CASSDGTGAWEQFF	TGCGCCAGCAGTGACGGGACAGGGGCTTGGGAGCAGTTCTTC
TRBV30	NA	TRBJ2-5	TRBD1	CAWSTGTGVETQYF	TGTGCCTGGAGCACCGGGACAGGGGTTGAGACCCAGTACTTC
TRBV24-1	once	TRBJ1-2	NA	CATSDPRGSNYGYTF	TGTGCCACCAGTGACCCCAGGGGTTCCAACTATGGCTACACCTTC
TRBV7-2	NA	TRBJ2-7	TRBD2	CASSLGPLRETYEQYF	TGTGCCAGCAGCTTAGGACCGCTGCGGGAGACCTACGAGCAGTACTTC
TRBV11-2	NA	TRBJ2-7	TRBD2	CASSQGLAGVEQYF	TGTGCCAGCAGCCAGGGACTAGCGGGGGTCGAGCAGTACTTC
TRBV15	few	TRBJ1-1	NA	CATSRGGVNTEAFF	TGTGCCACCAGCAGAGGCGGGGTGAACACTGAAGCTTTCTTT
TRBV30	NA	TRBJ2-2	TRBD1	CALFRGRTGELFF	TGTGCCCTTTTTAGGGGGCGTACCGGGGAGCTGTTTTTT
TRBV7-9	NA	TRBJ2-3	NA	CASSFWRSTDTQYF	TGTGCCAGCAGCTTTTGGAGGAGCACAGATACGCAGTATTTT
TRBV27	NA	TRBJ1-3	TRBD1	CASSPGGPGNTIYF	TGTGCCAGCAGTCCAGGGGGCCCTGGAAACACCATATATTTT
TRBV18	NA	TRBJ2-3	NA	CASSPPRTGVRDTQYF	TGTGCCAGCTCACCACCGCGGACGGGGGTAAGAGATACGCAGTATTTT
TRBV28	NA	TRBJ2-7	NA	CASTFSGEVYEQYF	TGTGCCAGCACCTTCTCAGGGGAAGTCTACGAGCAGTACTTC
TRBV5-1	few	TRBJ1-1	NA	CASSLRQNTEAFF	TGCGCCAGCAGCTTAAGACAGAACACTGAAGCTTTCTTT
TRBV7-2	NA	TRBJ1-1	NA	CASSIVRNTEAFF	TGTGCCAGCAGCATTGTCCGTAACACTGAAGCTTTCTTT
TRBV27	NA	TRBJ2-5	TRBD1	CASSPYGTGGLTQYF	TGTGCCAGCAGTCCCTACGGGACAGGGGGATTGACCCAGTACTTC